This TCR beta chain comes out of a study of blood T cell repertoires in COVID-19. Study as a whole: PBMCs, B-cell-depleted T cells, or T cells were the source of the cDNA or gDNA that made up the material.

This table comes from immunoSEQ multiplex PCR, and its TCRdb copy is limited to in-frame clones, with some not included. Altogether 250,000 to 350,000 clones are present, approximately 87% being singletons, with the ten largest covering 7.8%. The V and J ends lost 4 bases and 2 bases respectively, with 18 bases between them. CDR1 is KGHSH and CDR2 is LQKENI in the germline V gene. The CDR3 spans 17 residues. This TCR was recovered from a woman aged 50 to 60 who had recovered from COVID-19. Sequences were obtained from peripheral blood. The chain uses TRBV18 and TRBJ2-4; tentative D call: TRBD2 (5 bases). The CDR3 loop is CASSLIEGVGSKNIQYF. CDR3 coding DNA: TGTGCCAGCTCACTAATAGAGGGAGTGGGATCCAAAAACATTCAGTACTTC. The full variable domain, its missing parts supplied by reference TRBV18 and TRBJ2-4, is NAGVMQNPRHLVRRRGQEARLRCSPMKGHSHVYWYRQLPEEGLKFMVYLQKENIIDESGMPKERFSAEFPKEGPSILRIQQVVRGDSAAYFCASSLIEGVGSKNIQYFGAGTRLSVL.